This is a list of T cell receptor beta chains from one sample in a study of cytomegalovirus exposure and HLA in healthy donors. Libraries were prepared by immunoSEQ multiplex PCR; TCRdb keeps only in-frame clonotypes and omits some of them. In the table there are roughly 220,000 clones, 70% of which are singletons. Sequencing was performed on PBMCs. Receptor source: a man aged 35-49 years in good health and CMV-seropositive. The CDR3 runs from the conserved cysteine through the conserved F or W. Fields, in order: J gene, clone size, D gene, V gene, CDR3 DNA, CDR3 protein. The D gene is left open where the match is weak. Some rows mark clone size as missing; the rest say once, few, many or name a class of expanded clone.

J gene: TRBJ1-1; clone size: few; D gene: TRBD1; V gene: TRBV11-1; CDR3 DNA: TGTGCCAGCAGCTGGGACAGAGACACTGAAGCTTTCTTT; CDR3 protein: CASSWDRDTEAFF
J gene: TRBJ1-1; clone size: NA; D gene: TRBD1; V gene: TRBV10-3; CDR3 DNA: TGTGCCATCAGTGAGAAAGACCGGGACAGGGACATGAACACTGAAGCTTTCTTT; CDR3 protein: CAISEKDRDRDMNTEAFF
J gene: TRBJ2-5; clone size: NA; D gene: TRBD2; V gene: TRBV9; CDR3 DNA: TGTGCCAGCAGCCCTCATAGCGGGGGGGCTGGGGAGACCCAGTACTTC; CDR3 protein: CASSPHSGGAGETQYF
J gene: TRBJ1-1; clone size: NA; D gene: NA; V gene: TRBV5-5; CDR3 DNA: TGTGCCAGCAGCTGGGAGATCTGGGGTGAAGCTTTCTTT; CDR3 protein: CASSWEIWGEAFF
J gene: TRBJ1-6; clone size: NA; D gene: NA; V gene: TRBV2; CDR3 DNA: TGTGCCAGCAGTGAAAGCGGACATAATTCACCCCTCCACTTT; CDR3 protein: CASSESGHNSPLHF
J gene: TRBJ1-2; clone size: NA; D gene: NA; V gene: TRBV10-2; CDR3 DNA: TGCGCCAGCAGTGCCAACAAGGGGGTGCCGAATGGCTACACCTTC; CDR3 protein: CASSANKGVPNGYTF
J gene: TRBJ1-6; clone size: NA; D gene: NA; V gene: TRBV4-3; CDR3 DNA: TGCGCCAGCAGCCAAGATGGGTCAGGGAAGCTCCCCCTCCACTTT; CDR3 protein: CASSQDGSGKLPLHF
J gene: TRBJ2-2; clone size: NA; D gene: NA; V gene: TRBV18; CDR3 DNA: TGTGCCAGCTCACCACCGAGTGGGCCCGCGAACACCGGGGAGCTGTTTTTT; CDR3 protein: CASSPPSGPANTGELFF
J gene: TRBJ2-3; clone size: NA; D gene: NA; V gene: TRBV11-2; CDR3 DNA: TGTGCCAGCAGCTTCCGGGCAGGGGCATCAGATACGCAGTATTTT; CDR3 protein: CASSFRAGASDTQYF
J gene: TRBJ1-2; clone size: NA; D gene: TRBD1; V gene: TRBV7-9; CDR3 DNA: TGTGCCAGCAGCTTAGCCGTAGGGGGCTACTATGGCTACACCTTC; CDR3 protein: CASSLAVGGYYGYTF
J gene: TRBJ2-7; clone size: NA; D gene: NA; V gene: TRBV19; CDR3 DNA: TGTGCCAGTAGTTCTAGACTGGGGGCCGAGCAGTACTTC; CDR3 protein: CASSSRLGAEQYF
J gene: TRBJ1-2; clone size: NA; D gene: TRBD1; V gene: TRBV5-6; CDR3 DNA: TGTGCCAGCAGCCCTGGGACAGGGGGCCCCTTTAACTATGGCTACACCTTC; CDR3 protein: CASSPGTGGPFNYGYTF
J gene: TRBJ1-5; clone size: NA; D gene: TRBD1; V gene: TRBV7-2; CDR3 DNA: TGTGCCAGCAGCACAGGGGCGGGCAATCAGCCCCAGCATTTT; CDR3 protein: CASSTGAGNQPQHF
J gene: TRBJ2-7; clone size: NA; D gene: NA; V gene: TRBV29-1; CDR3 DNA: TGCAGCGTTGAAGATCTGGCAGGAGCGGACTACGAGCAGTACTTC; CDR3 protein: CSVEDLAGADYEQYF
J gene: TRBJ1-2; clone size: NA; D gene: NA; V gene: TRBV4-1; CDR3 DNA: TGCGCCAGCAGCTCGCCGGGGGTAGGGGACTATGGCTACACCTTC; CDR3 protein: CASSSPGVGDYGYTF
J gene: TRBJ2-7; clone size: NA; D gene: TRBD1; V gene: TRBV10-3; CDR3 DNA: TGTGCCATCAGTGAGTCTCCAGGGGGCCCCAACAATAAGGCCTACGAGCAGTACTTC; CDR3 protein: CAISESPGGPNNKAYEQYF
J gene: TRBJ1-1; clone size: NA; D gene: TRBD1; V gene: TRBV6-5; CDR3 DNA: TGTGCCAGCAGTAGACAGGGGAAAACTGAAGCTTTCTTT; CDR3 protein: CASSRQGKTEAFF
J gene: TRBJ1-4; clone size: NA; D gene: NA; V gene: TRBV11-1; CDR3 DNA: TGTGCCAGCAGCTTTACGTCAGGCTCTAATGAAAAACTGTTTTTT; CDR3 protein: CASSFTSGSNEKLFF
J gene: TRBJ1-3; clone size: NA; D gene: NA; V gene: TRBV10-3; CDR3 DNA: TGTGCCATCAGGGGAGATGGAAACACCATATATTTT; CDR3 protein: CAIRGDGNTIYF
J gene: TRBJ2-5; clone size: NA; D gene: NA; V gene: TRBV21-1; CDR3 DNA: TGTGCCACCGGAGAGGATCAAGAGACCCAGTACTTC; CDR3 protein: CATGEDQETQYF
J gene: TRBJ2-5; clone size: few; D gene: TRBD1; V gene: TRBV5-1; CDR3 DNA: TGCGCCAGCAGCTTGGTTGGGACAGGGAAAGAGACCCAGTACTTC; CDR3 protein: CASSLVGTGKETQYF
J gene: TRBJ1-2; clone size: few; D gene: TRBD1; V gene: TRBV19; CDR3 DNA: TGTGCCAGTAGTAGCGGGACAGTCATTAACTATGGCTACACCTTC; CDR3 protein: CASSSGTVINYGYTF
J gene: TRBJ2-3; clone size: NA; D gene: TRBD1; V gene: TRBV19; CDR3 DNA: TGTGCCAGTAGAGAAGGTCCGGACAGGTACACAGATACGCAGTATTTT; CDR3 protein: CASREGPDRYTDTQYF
J gene: TRBJ1-3; clone size: NA; D gene: NA; V gene: TRBV29-1; CDR3 DNA: TGCAGCGTTTCGGACAGTTTCGGAAACACCATATATTTT; CDR3 protein: CSVSDSFGNTIYF
J gene: TRBJ1-6; clone size: few; D gene: NA; V gene: TRBV9; CDR3 DNA: TGTGCCAGCAGCCCTCAGGTGAGCGAGGGTTCACCCCTCCACTTT; CDR3 protein: CASSPQVSEGSPLHF
J gene: TRBJ1-2; clone size: few; D gene: TRBD1; V gene: TRBV9; CDR3 DNA: TGTGCCAGCAGCATCCGGGACAGTAACTATGGCTACACCTTC; CDR3 protein: CASSIRDSNYGYTF
J gene: TRBJ1-5; clone size: once; D gene: NA; V gene: TRBV28; CDR3 DNA: TGTGCCAGCAGTTTGGGCGAGAATCAGCCCCAGCATTTT; CDR3 protein: CASSLGENQPQHF
J gene: TRBJ1-2; clone size: once; D gene: NA; V gene: TRBV5-4; CDR3 DNA: TGTGCCAGCAGCCTGGGTCGGGGGGGGCAGGGCTACACCTTC; CDR3 protein: CASSLGRGGQGYTF
J gene: TRBJ2-1; clone size: few; D gene: TRBD1; V gene: TRBV7-9; CDR3 DNA: TGTTCCAGCAACCCGTACAGGGGGCCTAATGAGCAGTTCTTC; CDR3 protein: CSSNPYRGPNEQFF
J gene: TRBJ2-2; clone size: few; D gene: TRBD2; V gene: TRBV5-1; CDR3 DNA: TGCGCCAGCAGCGACGGGGGGGCCACGAACACCGGGGAGCTGTTTTTT; CDR3 protein: CASSDGGATNTGELFF
J gene: TRBJ2-7; clone size: NA; D gene: NA; V gene: TRBV5-3; CDR3 DNA: TGTGCCAGAAGCTTGGACAGTCACGAGCAGTACTTC; CDR3 protein: CARSLDSHEQYF
J gene: TRBJ1-2; clone size: few; D gene: NA; V gene: TRBV6-5; CDR3 DNA: TGTGCCAGCAGCTCCGGGGAGGGAGGAAACTATGGCTACACCTTC; CDR3 protein: CASSSGEGGNYGYTF
J gene: TRBJ1-1; clone size: NA; D gene: NA; V gene: TRBV28; CDR3 DNA: TGTGCCAGCAGGGACTATGGTACTGAAGCTTTCTTT; CDR3 protein: CASRDYGTEAFF
J gene: TRBJ2-5; clone size: NA; D gene: TRBD1; V gene: TRBV7-9; CDR3 DNA: TGTGCCAGCAGCTTAGGGACAGGGCTGCGAGAGACCCAGTACTTC; CDR3 protein: CASSLGTGLRETQYF
J gene: TRBJ1-2; clone size: NA; D gene: TRBD1; V gene: TRBV5-1; CDR3 DNA: TGCGCCAGCAGCTTGGAATCCGGGACAGGGCGAGGCTACACCTTC; CDR3 protein: CASSLESGTGRGYTF
J gene: TRBJ1-3; clone size: NA; D gene: NA; V gene: TRBV28; CDR3 DNA: TGTGCCAGCAACGCGGGCGAAAACACCATATATTTT; CDR3 protein: CASNAGENTIYF
J gene: TRBJ2-7; clone size: NA; D gene: NA; V gene: TRBV5-6; CDR3 DNA: TGTGCCAGCAGCTTGGAGGGAGGTAGTACCTACGAGCAGTACTTC; CDR3 protein: CASSLEGGSTYEQYF
J gene: TRBJ1-1; clone size: NA; D gene: NA; V gene: TRBV5-1; CDR3 DNA: TGCGCCAGCAGGTTGCGAGCCCGGGGATTGAACACTGAAGCTTTCTTT; CDR3 protein: CASRLRARGLNTEAFF
J gene: TRBJ2-7; clone size: NA; D gene: TRBD1; V gene: TRBV9; CDR3 DNA: TGTGCCAGCAGGGGACAGGAGTCCTACGAGCAGTACTTC; CDR3 protein: CASRGQESYEQYF
J gene: TRBJ1-2; clone size: NA; D gene: TRBD1; V gene: TRBV6-5; CDR3 DNA: TGTGCCACCACAGGGGGCGTTGATGGCTACACCTTC; CDR3 protein: CATTGGVDGYTF
J gene: TRBJ1-2; clone size: NA; D gene: TRBD1; V gene: TRBV5-8; CDR3 DNA: TGTGCCAGCAGCTTAGTGTTCCCGGGACAGGGTTATGGCTACACCTTC; CDR3 protein: CASSLVFPGQGYGYTF
J gene: TRBJ2-5; clone size: NA; D gene: TRBD2; V gene: TRBV4-2; CDR3 DNA: TGTGCCAGCAGCCAAGATAGCTCCGGGACTAGCGGGTGGGAGACCCAGTACTTC; CDR3 protein: CASSQDSSGTSGWETQYF
J gene: TRBJ1-3; clone size: few; D gene: NA; V gene: TRBV19; CDR3 DNA: TGTGCCAGTAGCAAATTGACAACTAGCTCTGGAAACACCATATATTTT; CDR3 protein: CASSKLTTSSGNTIYF
J gene: TRBJ1-5; clone size: NA; D gene: NA; V gene: TRBV7-2; CDR3 DNA: TGTGCCAGCAGCTCCTCCCCCGGGGATCGGCCCCAGCATTTT; CDR3 protein: CASSSSPGDRPQHF
J gene: TRBJ1-6; clone size: NA; D gene: NA; V gene: TRBV7-9; CDR3 DNA: TGTTCCAGCGCTAGAGAAAATTCACCCCTCCACTTT; CDR3 protein: CSSARENSPLHF
J gene: TRBJ2-3; clone size: NA; D gene: TRBD2; V gene: TRBV4-1; CDR3 DNA: TGCGCCAGCAGCCAAGCACTCGGCGGGGGAGCTCGCACAGATACGCAGTATTTT; CDR3 protein: CASSQALGGGARTDTQYF
J gene: TRBJ2-3; clone size: NA; D gene: NA; V gene: TRBV6-1; CDR3 DNA: TGTGCCAGCAGTCCCAACTTGGGCACAGATACGCAGTATTTT; CDR3 protein: CASSPNLGTDTQYF
J gene: TRBJ2-7; clone size: NA; D gene: NA; V gene: TRBV28; CDR3 DNA: TGTGCCAGCAGTTCCAACTACGGGACAAGATACGAGCAGTACTTC; CDR3 protein: CASSSNYGTRYEQYF
J gene: TRBJ2-2; clone size: NA; D gene: NA; V gene: TRBV27; CDR3 DNA: TGTGCCAGCAGTTCAAACACCGGGGAGCTGTTTTTT; CDR3 protein: CASSSNTGELFF
J gene: TRBJ2-2; clone size: NA; D gene: TRBD2; V gene: TRBV4-2; CDR3 DNA: TGTGCCAGCAGCCAAGGGACTAGCGGGGCTGTCGGGGAGCTGTTTTTT; CDR3 protein: CASSQGTSGAVGELFF
J gene: TRBJ2-1; clone size: NA; D gene: TRBD2; V gene: TRBV15; CDR3 DNA: TGTGCCACCAGCAGAGATCCGGGACTAGGAAATGAGCAGTTCTTC; CDR3 protein: CATSRDPGLGNEQFF
J gene: TRBJ1-3; clone size: NA; D gene: TRBD1; V gene: TRBV5-1; CDR3 DNA: TGCGCCAGCAGCTTGGAGGGGGGACAGGTCTCTGGAAACACCATATATTTT; CDR3 protein: CASSLEGGQVSGNTIYF
J gene: TRBJ1-6; clone size: NA; D gene: TRBD1; V gene: TRBV5-1; CDR3 DNA: TGCGCCAGCAGCTTCTCCTGGACAGGATTAAGTTCACCCCTCCACTTT; CDR3 protein: CASSFSWTGLSSPLHF
J gene: TRBJ1-4; clone size: NA; D gene: TRBD1; V gene: TRBV4-3; CDR3 DNA: TGCGCCAGCAGCCGAGTGAAAACACGGACAGGGGGTGAAAAACTGTTTTTT; CDR3 protein: CASSRVKTRTGGEKLFF
J gene: TRBJ2-7; clone size: NA; D gene: NA; V gene: TRBV29-1; CDR3 DNA: TGCAGCGGACTGGAAGACTCCTACGAGCAGTACTTC; CDR3 protein: CSGLEDSYEQYF
J gene: TRBJ1-5; clone size: NA; D gene: TRBD1; V gene: TRBV6-5; CDR3 DNA: TGTGCCAGCAGTGAAAGGGACAGGGGTGGCCATTTT; CDR3 protein: CASSERDRGGHF
J gene: TRBJ1-2; clone size: NA; D gene: NA; V gene: TRBV6-5; CDR3 DNA: TGTGCCAGCACTAAGGCAGGGAACTATGGCTACACCTTC; CDR3 protein: CASTKAGNYGYTF